This TCR beta chain is from a study of cytomegalovirus exposure and HLA in healthy donors. Deletions cut 5 bases from V and 1 base from J, with 17 bases between. There are 16 residues in the CDR3. Germline CDR1 and CDR2: SGHVS and FNYEAQ. Concerning this clone: Its specificity is not known.

Clones were read by immunoSEQ multiplex PCR, and TCRdb kept only the in-frame ones, dropping some. The sample yields approximately 300,000 clones, just over 85% seen once. Study conclusions and caveats: In vitro confirmation showed a few CMV-associated chains to be CMV antigen specific. Subsequent analysis found a tendency for first-cohort TCR clusters to co-occur within the 120 or so validation repertoires.

The chain carries TRBV7-6 and TRBJ2-5; tentatively, D is TRBD1 (6 bases). Sequencing was done on a sample of PBMCs. The receptor was derived from a woman in her late teens or twenties in good health and CMV-seronegative. The CDR3 protein is CASSIGTGPPQETQYF. The CDR3 DNA follows: TGTGCCAGCAGCATAGGAACAGGGCCCCCCCAAGAGACCCAGTACTTC.